This T cell receptor (beta chain) appears in the sequencing data of a study of OX40 agonist ivuxolimab in advanced cancers. CDR1 MNHEY and CDR2 SVGAGI come from the germline V gene. CDR3 length: 12 residues. V was clipped by 6 bases and J by 3 bases, with 7 bases between them. This clone was seen more than once but under ten times. Other DNA sequences in the same sample also yield this CDR3. Profiling relied on immunoSEQ multiplex PCR, and the TCRdb table lists in-frame clones only, not all of them. This table has 24,000 or so clones, approximately 90% appearing once. The TCR originated in an adult with an advanced solid tumor such as melanoma, head and neck, liver or kidney cancer. V and J are TRBV6-5 and TRBJ2-3; D possibly corresponds to TRBD1 (6 bases). Sequenced here: CD4+ or CD8+ T cells sorted from blood, sampled in a trial of the OX40 agonist ivuxolimab. CDR3 in amino acids: CASRRGTDTQYF. The CDR3 nucleotides read TGTGCCAGCAGAAGGGGGACAGATACGCAGTATTTT.